A selection of T cell receptor beta chains follows, all from one sample in a study of T cell repertoires in cytomegalovirus infection. TCRdb reprocessed the reads via MiXCR and lists one record per CDR3 protein. Here the sample spans approximately 290,000 distinct CDR3 sequences, roughly 25% being singletons. Sequenced: PBMCs. The source of these receptors is a human donor in good health (CMV status not recorded). Some clones in this sample may be carry-over from other donors' samples. The CDR3 runs from the conserved cysteine through the conserved F or W. A D gene is named only where the DNA matches it firmly. Expanded clones are given a class, and other clones once, few, many or no size at all.

cdr3_aa	cdr3_nt	v_call	d_call	clone_size	j_call
CASRKGDNYGYTF	TGTGCCAGCAGAAAAGGGGACAACTATGGCTACACCTTC	TRBV7-2	NA	NA	TRBJ1-2
CASSQAPRVGELFF	TGTGCCAGCAGCCAAGCGCCCAGGGTAGGGGAGCTGTTTTTT	TRBV3-1	NA	NA	TRBJ2-2
CASSSRGYGANVLTF	TGTGCCAGCAGCTCTCGGGGATATGGGGCCAACGTCCTGACTTTC	TRBV7-2	NA	many	TRBJ2-6
CAISEAISTGELFF	TGTGCCATCAGTGAGGCGATAAGCACCGGGGAGCTGTTTTTT	TRBV10-3	NA	many	TRBJ2-2
CASSPSSGGAQETQYF	TGTGCCAGCAGCCCTTCTAGCGGGGGGGCACAAGAAACGCAGTATTTT	TRBV7-9	TRBD2	many	TRBJ2-3
CASSLSGIQETQYF	TGTGCCAGCAGCCTTAGCGGGATCCAAGAGACCCAGTACTTC	TRBV7-2	TRBD2	few	TRBJ2-5
CSASTGTRFYEQYF	TGCAGTGCTAGCACCGGGACTAGATTCTACGAGCAGTACTTC	TRBV20-1	TRBD2	few	TRBJ2-7
CASSQVLENTEAFF	TGCGCCAGCAGCCAAGTGTTGGAGAACACTGAAGCTTTCTTT	TRBV4-1	NA	few	TRBJ1-1
CASSLYAAETQYF	TGTGCCAGCAGCTTATACGCAGCAGAGACCCAGTACTTC	TRBV7-2	NA	many	TRBJ2-5
CASSPELGAEETQYF	TGTGCCAGCAGCCCAGAGCTGGGGGCTGAAGAGACCCAGTACTTC	TRBV11-2	NA	NA	TRBJ2-5
CASSSRGLAGQETQYF	TGTGCCAGCAGCTCCAGGGGACTAGCGGGCCAAGAGACCCAGTACTTC	TRBV7-3	TRBD2	NA	TRBJ2-5
CATSRGFIFEQYF	TGTGCCACCAGCCGGGGATTTATTTTCGAGCAGTACTTC	TRBV15	NA	NA	TRBJ2-7
CASSVAGLAVYNEQFF	TGTGCCAGCAGCGTAGCCGGACTAGCGGTCTACAATGAGCAGTTCTTC	TRBV9	TRBD2	once	TRBJ2-1
CASSQVSQGISGYTF	TGTGCCAGCAGCCAAGTGTCACAGGGGATCTCCGGCTACACCTTC	TRBV14	TRBD1	few	TRBJ1-2
CASSLSGANEKLFF	TGTGCCAGCAGTTTATCCGGTGCAAATGAAAAACTGTTTTTT	TRBV28	NA	NA	TRBJ1-4
CASSQGEAYYEQYF	TGTGCCAGCAGCCAGGGGGAAGCTTACTACGAGCAGTACTTC	TRBV7-2	TRBD1	many	TRBJ2-7
CANSLPGSLTLHF	TGTGCCAACAGCCTCCCGGGCTCCCTCACCCTCCACTTT	TRBV28	NA	NA	TRBJ1-6
CASSLVEHIQYF	TGTGCCAGCAGCTTGGTAGAACACATTCAGTACTTC	TRBV7-2	NA	NA	TRBJ2-4
CASSPIPPQTDSGNTIYF	TGTGCCAGCTCACCAATCCCCCCCCAGACAGACTCTGGAAACACCATATATTTT	TRBV18	NA	many	TRBJ1-3
CASSRDRTNTGELFF	TGTGCCAGCAGTCGGGACAGGACTAACACCGGGGAGCTGTTTTTT	TRBV7-2	TRBD1	many	TRBJ2-2
CSAMEGFGQPQHF	TGCAGTGCTATGGAGGGTTTCGGTCAGCCCCAGCATTTT	TRBV20-1	NA	NA	TRBJ1-5
CASSPYAGNTIYF	TGTGCCAGCAGCCCTTACGCGGGAAACACCATATATTTT	TRBV7-2	NA	many	TRBJ1-3
CASSREGLAGGPTDTQYF	TGCGCCAGCAGCCGGGAAGGCTTGGCGGGGGGACCCACAGATACGCAGTATTTT	TRBV4-1	TRBD2	NA	TRBJ2-3
CASSYKATGELFF	TGTGCCAGCAGTTACAAGGCCACCGGGGAGCTGTTTTTT	TRBV6-2/TRBV6-3	NA	NA	TRBJ2-2
CASRVDRGRCGRNTGELFF	TGCGCCAGCAGAGTTGACAGGGGGCGATGTGGAAGGAACACCGGGGAGCTGTTTTTT	TRBV23-1	TRBD1	few	TRBJ2-2
CASSPGQGGGYSNQPQHF	TGCGCCAGCAGCCCGGGACAGGGCGGGGGATATAGCAATCAGCCCCAGCATTTT	TRBV5-1	TRBD1	NA	TRBJ1-5
CAISGDRASEQYF	TGTGCCATCAGCGGGGACCGGGCCAGCGAGCAGTACTTC	TRBV10-3	NA	once	TRBJ2-7
CASKVEGHWETQYF	TGTGCCAGCAAGGTGGAGGGGCATTGGGAGACCCAGTACTTC	TRBV28	NA	NA	TRBJ2-5
CSARPGRTMRNEQYF	TGCAGTGCTAGGCCCGGACGGACGATGAGGAACGAGCAGTACTTC	TRBV20-1	NA	NA	TRBJ2-7
CSASPHLAPSGAITDTQYF	TGCAGTGCTAGTCCCCACTTAGCCCCTAGCGGGGCGATCACAGATACGCAGTATTTT	TRBV20-1	TRBD2	NA	TRBJ2-3
CASSQDRAGELFF	TGTGCCAGCAGCCAAGACCGAGCCGGGGAGCTGTTTTTT	TRBV14	NA	NA	TRBJ2-2
CSAGAGSDRETQYF	TGCAGTGCTGGAGCGGGGAGCGACCGGGAGACCCAGTACTTC	TRBV20-1	TRBD2	NA	TRBJ2-5
CASSLDLGSGYTF	TGTGCCAGCAGCTTAGATTTGGGGTCTGGCTACACCTTC	TRBV11-2	NA	few	TRBJ1-2
CASSPPAAGGSYEQYF	TGTGCCAGCAGTCCTCCGGCGGCAGGGGGTTCCTACGAGCAGTACTTC	TRBV28	TRBD1	many	TRBJ2-7
CASTPTEGLSTDTQYF	TGTGCCAGCACCCCCACGGAGGGGCTAAGCACAGATACGCAGTATTTT	TRBV28	NA	few	TRBJ2-3
CASSLVPGQATNTEAFF	TGTGCCAGCAGCTTAGTTCCGGGACAGGCCACGAACACTGAAGCTTTCTTT	TRBV7-2	TRBD1	NA	TRBJ1-1
CASSPTGNSPLHF	TGCGCCAGCAGCCCGACCGGGAATTCACCCCTCCACTTT	TRBV4-1	NA	few	TRBJ1-6
CASSDGRGGEQYF	TGTGCCAGCAGTGATGGGCGGGGAGGAGAGCAGTACTTC	TRBV6-1	NA	many	TRBJ2-7
CASTTPSDTEAFF	TGTGCCAGCACAACACCCTCCGACACTGAAGCTTTCTTT	TRBV28	NA	once	TRBJ1-1
CSVGTGGGEQPQHF	TGCAGCGTTGGGACGGGGGGAGGGGAGCAGCCCCAGCATTTT	TRBV29-1	NA	few	TRBJ1-5
CASSPSTGGRNQYF	TGTGCCAGCAGTCCCTCGACAGGGGGGCGAAACCAGTACTTC	TRBV12-3/TRBV12-4	TRBD1	many	TRBJ2-5
CASSLVRGEKLFF	TGTGCCAGCAGCTTAGTTCGGGGGGAAAAACTGTTTTTT	TRBV11-2	NA	few	TRBJ1-4
CASSSSLAVRGEAFF	TGTGCCAGCAGTTCTTCTCTCGCGGTTCGGGGTGAAGCTTTCTTT	TRBV6-5	NA	few	TRBJ1-1
CASSPVATSETQYF	TGTGCCAGCAGTCCCGTTGCGACCTCGGAGACCCAGTACTTC	TRBV6-6	NA	NA	TRBJ2-5
CASSPRGIAASYEQYF	TGTGCCAGCAGCCCGCGGGGGATAGCGGCCTCCTACGAGCAGTACTTC	TRBV7-2	TRBD2	many	TRBJ2-7
CASSRGQGSTDTQYF	TGTGCCAGCAGCCGGGGACAGGGTAGCACAGATACGCAGTATTTT	TRBV28	TRBD1	few	TRBJ2-3